These 20 T cell receptor beta chains came from one sample sequenced in a study of blood T cells in healthy people across ages. Using a J-beta primer mix together with a sample-barcoded 5' primer, a second PCR was run for about 6 to 11 cycles. TCRdb used MiXCR to reprocess the 5' RACE reads, holding one entry per CDR3 protein. Of some 560,000 distinct CDR3 sequences in the sample, about a quarter were seen once. These data were likewise used in another study, on T cells of mothers and their children.

The sequenced sample was blood. Source of these receptors: a boy between 2 and 15 years old in good health.

This clonotype has a handful of counts. This chain uses TRBV7-9 with TRBJ2-3, with TRBD2 identical over 8 bases. Per the germline V gene, CDR1 is SEHNR and CDR2 is FQNEAQ (reference sequence). V was clipped by 0 bases and J by 4 bases; unmatched bases: 3. The CDR3 runs 15 residues. In nucleotides, the CDR3 is TGTGCCAGCAGCTTAGCACAGCGGGAGTCAGATACGCAGTATTTT. It encodes CASSLAQRESDTQYF.

The V and J genes are TRBV12-3 or TRBV12-4 and TRBJ2-7, with TRBD1 matching over 7 bases. This CDR3 region has 13 residues. The V gene end was trimmed by 5 bases and the J gene end by 4 bases; junction bases not matched to a gene: 5. CDR3 bases: TGTGCCAGCAGTATCGGGACAGCTTACGAGCAGTACTTC. It translates to CASSIGTAYEQYF.

This chain links TRBV28 with TRBJ1-3, with 8 bases lining up with TRBD1. V shed 7 bases, J shed 3 bases, and the junction held 5 bases outside the gene matches. Germline CDR1 reads MDHEN; CDR2 reads SYDVKM. There are 14 residues in the CDR3. The CDR3 region is CASTGDRSGNTIYF. Here the CDR3 DNA reads TGTGCCAGCACCGGGGACAGGAGTGGAAACACCATATATTTT.

Regarding this clonotype: At one end, the junction sequence differs from germline, possibly due to a read error. The rearrangement uses TRBV7-2 and TRBJ2-3; 8 bases align to TRBD1. Germline V gene sequence: CDR1 SGHTA, CDR2 FQGNSA. The CDR3 has 18 residues. CDR3 DNA sequence: TGTGCCAGCAGCTTCCCAGGACAGGGCCTAGCCGGGACAGATATGCAGTATTTT. Its translation is CASSFPGQGLAGTDMQYF. Full variable domain (rest looked up from reference TRBV7-2 and TRBJ2-3): GAGVSQSPSNKVTEKGKDVELRCDPISGHTALYWYRQSLGQGLEFLIYFQGNSAPDKSGLPSDRFSAERTGGSVSTLTIQRTQQEDSAVYLCASSFPGQGLAGTDMQYFGPGTRLTVL.

The V gene is TRBV30, the J gene TRBJ1-5; maybe TRBD1 (5 bases). The V gene lost 1 base and the J gene lost 6 bases, with 10 bases spanning the gap. Germline V lookup: CDR1 GTSNPN, CDR2 SVGIG (reference sequence). The CDR3 is made up of 13 amino acids. The CDR3 sequence is CAWSEQGGQPQHF. The CDR3, as DNA: TGTGCCTGGAGTGAGCAGGGCGGTCAGCCCCAGCATTTT.

V and J are TRBV5-6 and TRBJ2-7; D might be TRBD1 or TRBD2, each matching 6 bases. CDR3 length: 13 amino acids. Trimming shortened V by 4 bases and J by 11 bases, and 19 bases separated the two germline ends. CDR1 and CDR2 from the germline V gene are SGHDT and YYEEEE. This CDR3 is CASSPYWGASEYF. Written as DNA, the CDR3 is TGTGCCAGCAGCCCCTATTGGGGGGCATCGGAGTACTTC.

Notes on this clonotype: One end of the junction fails to match germline, which may point to a read error. The chain recombines TRBV29-1 with TRBJ2-7, with 8 positions matching TRBD1. The CDR3 consists of 13 residues. Germline lookup yields CDR1 SQVTM and CDR2 ANQGSEA. The CDR3 loop is CSVWGTGSDEQYF. DNA for the CDR3: TGCAGCGTGTGGGGGACAGGCTCCGACGAGCAGTACTTC.

This clonotype was picked up a small number of times. The chain uses TRBV7-2 and TRBJ2-4; D remains ambiguous. CDR3 size: 15 residues. The V gene lost 1 base and the J gene lost 6 bases, with 13 bases spanning the gap. CDR1 is SGHTA and CDR2 is FQGNSA in the germline V gene. CDR3 protein: CASSLDRAFGNIQYF. In DNA form, the CDR3 reads TGTGCCAGCAGCTTAGATAGGGCTTTTGGAAACATTCAGTACTTC. Variable domain in full (rest from reference TRBV7-2 and TRBJ2-4): GAGVSQSPSNKVTEKGKDVELRCDPISGHTALYWYRQSLGQGLEFLIYFQGNSAPDKSGLPSDRFSAERTGGSVSTLTIQRTQQEDSAVYLCASSLDRAFGNIQYFGAGTRLSVL.

This clonotype was found a few times. The chain has TRBV4-3 and TRBJ2-5; D unclear. The CDR3 contains 13 residues. Germline-derived CDR1 and CDR2 are LGHNA and YSLEER. Between the trimmed V and J ends, which lost 0 bases and 5 bases, there was a span of 7 bases. CDR3 coding DNA: TGCGCCAGCAGCCAAGACAGCGCGGAGACCCAGTACTTC. Its protein is CASSQDSAETQYF.

This clonotype was found a few times. The rearrangement joins TRBV13 to TRBJ1-2; D uncertain. Trimming removed 3 bases from V and 6 bases from J, with 5 bases in between. Looked up from germline, CDR1 is PRHDT and CDR2 is FYEKMQ (reference sequence). This CDR3 region has 11 residues. The CDR3 region has the DNA TGTGCCAGCAGCTTGTCGAATGGCTACACCTTC. Encoded protein: CASSLSNGYTF.

The chain carries TRBV12-3 or TRBV12-4 and TRBJ1-2; TRBD1 might be the D (5 bases). The CDR3 has 14 residues. Trimming removed 6 bases at V and 7 bases at J, with 18 bases between. CDR3 sequence: CASSPRDLFFGYTF. CDR3 DNA sequence: TGTGCCAGCAGCCCCCGGGACCTATTCTTTGGCTACACCTTC.

This chain joins TRBV7-9 and TRBJ2-5; D may be TRBD1 (6 bases). The J call may be mistaken, given a closer DNA end match to TRBJ2-1. The CDR3 consists of 12 residues. The germline V gene encodes CDR1 SEHNR and CDR2 FQNEAQ (reference sequence). The CDR3 DNA reads as TGTGCCAGCAGCAATGAAGGGGGTGAGCAGTTCTTC. Amino acids: CASSNEGGEQFF.

This chain joins TRBV20-1 and TRBJ1-3; 7 bases fit TRBD1. Trimming at V came to 5 bases and at J to 0 bases, leaving 4 bases not matched to a gene. The CDR3 runs 14 residues. The V gene's germline CDR1 is DFQATT and CDR2 SNEGSKA (reference sequence). CDR3 in DNA: TGCAGTGCTCCCGACAGGGCCTCTGGAAACACCATATATTTT. It specifies CSAPDRASGNTIYF.

The sample holds a few counts of this clonotype. The chain combines TRBV12-3 or TRBV12-4 with TRBJ2-5; 7 bases align to TRBD1. The DNA end favors TRBJ2-7, so the J call may be wrong. The CDR3 is made up of 14 amino acids. The CDR3 coding sequence is TGTGCCAGCAGTTACGACAGGGCTAGAAACGAGCAGTACTTC. Protein sequence: CASSYDRARNEQYF.

The chain has TRBV29-1 and TRBJ2-3, with D maybe TRBD2 (6 bases). This CDR3 region has 12 residues. Germline V gene lookup returns CDR1 SQVTM and CDR2 ANQGSEA. V was trimmed by 4 bases and J by 3 bases, leaving 8 bases between them. CDR3 sequence: CSVGLDTDTQYF. The CDR3 coding sequence is TGCAGCGTTGGACTAGATACAGATACGCAGTATTTT.

V usage is TRBV5-5 and J usage is TRBJ1-4, with D perhaps TRBD1 (6 bases). The CDR3 sequence is 15 residues long. The germline V gene has CDR1 SGHKS and CDR2 YYEKEE (reference sequence). Trimming took off 4 bases at V and 1 base at J, with 11 bases between the two ends. CDR3 sequence reads: CASSPPQGTNEKLFF. For the CDR3, the DNA is TGTGCCAGCAGCCCCCCACAGGGAACTAATGAAAAACTGTTTTTT.

In its sample, this clonotype was seen a few times. J is TRBJ2-7 and V is TRBV6-5; TRBD1 might be the D (5 bases). This CDR3 has 14 amino acids. The V and J ends lost 6 bases and 3 bases respectively, with 15 bases between them. CDR1 MNHEY and CDR2 SVGAGI come from the germline V gene. CDR3 residues: CASSPSPRVYEQYF. The CDR3, as DNA: TGTGCCAGCAGCCCAAGCCCCAGGGTCTACGAGCAGTACTTC.

This clonotype has just a few counts. The genes are TRBV29-1 and TRBJ2-4, with 7 bases lining up with TRBD1. The CDR3 sequence is 13 residues long. V lost 6 bases, J lost 6 bases, and 8 bases stayed unmatched. In germline, CDR1 is SQVTM, CDR2 ANQGSEA. This chain's CDR3 is CSVRTGQINIQYF. CDR3 DNA: TGCAGCGTAAGAACGGGACAGATAAACATTCAGTACTTC.

The chain employs TRBV5-1 and TRBJ1-2; 8 nucleotides line up with TRBD1. Germline V gene data show CDR1 as SGHRS and CDR2 as YFSETQ. This CDR3 has 15 residues. V gave up 4 bases and J gave up 4 bases; unmatched junction bases: 9. CDR3 sequence reads: CASSSGTGETYGYTF. For the CDR3, the DNA is TGCGCCAGCAGCAGCGGGACAGGCGAAACCTATGGCTACACCTTC.

The chain has TRBV20-1 and TRBJ2-7, with 9 bases aligning to TRBD1. The CDR3 covers 12 residues. Germline lookup yields CDR1 DFQATT and CDR2 SNEGSKA (reference sequence). Trimming took 5 bases from V and 3 from J; bases not matched to a gene: 2. The CDR3: CSAETGGYEQYF. The CDR3 region has the DNA TGCAGTGCTGAGACAGGGGGCTACGAGCAGTACTTC.